The 14 T cell receptor beta chains below all came from one sample that was sequenced in a study of graft-versus-host responses after intestinal transplantation. These TCRs' antigens remain unknown. TCRdb's table, derived via immunoSEQ multiplex PCR, lists solely in-frame clones and lacks some. In the table there are over 45,000 clones, 90% to 95% of which are singletons. This specimen consisted of unstimulated CD4+ T cells sorted from spleen or lymph node cells, obtained before transplant. Receptor source: a human donor who was the organ donor for an intestinal transplant.

A few counts support this clone. The chain employs TRBV15 and TRBJ2-3; 14 bases agree with TRBD2. CDR3 length: 17 residues. Losses at the gene ends were 3 bases for V and 1 base for J; bases not matched to a gene: 3. The V gene's germline CDR1 is LNHNV and CDR2 YYDKDF (reference sequence). In nucleotides, the CDR3 is TGTGCCACCAGCAGCGGGACTAGCGGGGGTGGCACAGATACGCAGTATTTT. It specifies CATSSGTSGGGTDTQYF.

This rearrangement joins TRBV6-1 to TRBJ2-7; a possible D gene is TRBD2 (6 bases). Germline CDR1 is MNHNS and CDR2 is SASEGT. V gave up 2 bases and J gave up 3 bases, with 11 bases separating them. The CDR3 runs to 14 residues. The CDR3 coding sequence is TGTGCCAGCAGTGAAAGGGCGCGGGGCTACGAGCAGTACTTC. It is translated as CASSERARGYEQYF.

This clone was seen a handful of times. The chain uses TRBV19 and TRBJ1-1; D is unresolved. The CDR3 sequence is 15 residues long. CDR1 is LNHDA and CDR2 is SQIVND in the germline V gene (reference sequence). V lost 1 base and J 5 bases, leaving 14 bases between the germline ends. This chain's CDR3 is CASSIVRRDATEAFF. The CDR3 DNA sequence: TGTGCCAGTAGTATAGTTCGGAGGGATGCAACTGAAGCTTTCTTT.

The gene calls are TRBV4-1 and TRBJ1-2, with D unresolved. Germline CDR1 and CDR2: MGHRA and YSYEKL. The CDR3 is made up of 12 amino acids. V was shortened by 2 bases and J by 7 bases, with 8 bases between the two germline ends. In DNA, the CDR3 is TGCGCCAGCAGCCAAACTCCTGGTGGCTACACCTTC. This codes for CASSQTPGGYTF.

This chain links TRBV19 with TRBJ1-5; D not resolved. Germline CDR1 reads LNHDA; CDR2 reads SQIVND (reference sequence). The V and J ends lost 7 bases and 0 bases respectively, with 10 bases between them. The CDR3 totals 14 residues. CDR3 sequence reads: CASTRFSSNQPQHF. Here the CDR3 DNA reads TGTGCCAGTACGCGGTTTAGTAGCAATCAGCCCCAGCATTTT.

The rearrangement uses TRBV15 and TRBJ2-6, with D perhaps TRBD1 (5 bases). There are 16 residues in the CDR3. Per germline, CDR1 LNHNV and CDR2 YYDKDF (reference sequence). V was clipped by 4 bases and J by 2 bases, with 12 bases between them. Written as DNA, the CDR3 is TGTGCCACCAGCACCCCCCGACAGACTGGGGCCAACGTCCTGACTTTC. It translates to CATSTPRQTGANVLTF.

This clone was observed a few times. The V call is TRBV4-1, the J call TRBJ1-2; 7 bases fit TRBD1. The CDR3 has 16 residues. The germline V gene encodes CDR1 MGHRA and CDR2 YSYEKL. With V trimmed by 1 base and J by 0 bases, 5 bases remained unmatched. The DNA of the CDR3 is TGCGCCAGCAGCCAAGGTATCGACAGGGCTAACTATGGCTACACCTTC. Amino acid sequence: CASSQGIDRANYGYTF.

V is TRBV7-2 and J is TRBJ2-3; the match to TRBD2 covers 8 bases. Germline V gene data show CDR1 as SGHTA and CDR2 as FQGNSA. This CDR3 is built from 16 residues. J gave up 4 bases and V 4 bases, and 10 bases lay outside the gene matches. The CDR3 DNA reads TGTGCCAGCAGCTCGTTTGGGCGGGGGGCATCAGATACGCAGTATTTT. Residues: CASSSFGRGASDTQYF.

V is TRBV6-5 and J is TRBJ2-7; D ambiguous. Germline V gives CDR1 MNHEY, CDR2 SVGAGI. The CDR3 contains 14 residues. Trimming removed 7 bases at V and 4 bases at J, with 17 bases between. The CDR3 loop reads CASTPRSGFYEQYF. In DNA, the CDR3 is TGTGCCAGCACCCCCCGCTCGGGTTTTTACGAGCAGTACTTC.

This clone was recorded once. The CDR3 loop is CASSLAGPSGANVLTF. The DNA for the CDR3 is TGTGCCAGCAGCTTAGCCGGGCCCTCTGGGGCCAACGTCCTGACTTTC. The gene calls are TRBV7-2 and TRBJ2-6; D not resolved. The CDR3 has 16 residues. Germline assignment: CDR1 SGHTA and CDR2 FQGNSA. V lost 0 bases and J 0 bases, leaving 6 bases between the germline ends.

This rearrangement joins TRBV15 to TRBJ2-4, with 7 bases lining up with TRBD1. Losses at the gene ends were 2 bases for V and 3 bases for J; bases not matched to a gene: 7. The germline CDR1 and CDR2 sequences are LNHNV and YYDKDF (reference sequence). This CDR3 has 16 residues. This CDR3 reads CATSRRDSGSKNIQYF. In DNA, the CDR3 is TGTGCCACCAGCAGACGGGACAGCGGAAGCAAAAACATTCAGTACTTC.

This clone was seen a handful of times. CDR3 nucleotide sequence: TGCGCCAGCTCCCGGACGGTAGCCAAAAACATTCAGTACTTC. Amino acid sequence: CASSRTVAKNIQYF. This chain uses TRBV5-1 with TRBJ2-4, with D unresolved. Germline values: CDR1 SGHRS, CDR2 YFSETQ. Trimming left V 7 bases short and J 0 bases short, with 11 bases between. The CDR3 is 14 residues long.

The chain links TRBV9 to TRBJ2-1, with TRBD2 as a possible D gene (5 bases). The CDR3 runs to 15 residues. Trimming shortened V by 0 bases and J by 3 bases, and 10 bases separated the two germline ends. Germline V lookup: CDR1 SGDLS, CDR2 YYNGEE. The DNA for the CDR3 is TGTGCCAGCAGCGTAGCAGCGGAGAGCTACAATGAGCAGTTCTTC. Protein product: CASSVAAESYNEQFF.

The V gene is TRBV19, the J gene TRBJ2-7; 9 nucleotides match TRBD2. This CDR3 has 14 amino acids. CDR1 is LNHDA, CDR2 SQIVND, per germline (reference sequence). J was trimmed by 2 bases and V by 4 bases; bases with no gene match: 3. The chain's CDR3 is CASSTGGGAYEQYF. DNA for the CDR3: TGTGCCAGTAGTACCGGCGGGGGGGCCTACGAGCAGTACTTC.